This T cell receptor beta chain came from a study of shared clonotypes between healthy human individuals. At the level of the study: Three plates were used per donor for CD4 naive, three for CD4 memory, two for CD8 naive and one for CD8 memory.

Note on this clone: Its target is not known.

Some clones are missing from TCRdb's copy, which holds only in-frame ones; the method was immunoSEQ multiplex PCR. There are roughly 2.6 million clones in the sample; roughly nine tenths occur only once, and roughly 0.13% lies in the top ten. Study observations and caveats: Larger richness was generally estimated for naive than memory subsets.

Trimming took off 1 base at V and 1 base at J, with 13 bases between the two ends. The CDR3 spans 16 residues. CDR1 SGHAT and CDR2 FQNNGV come from the germline V gene. Material: naive CD4+ T cells sorted from blood. Stated subset: CD45RA+ positively selected. The V call is TRBV11-2, the J call TRBJ1-1; D gene unclear. This clonotype originated in a man aged 18-30 years in good health. Here the CDR3 DNA reads TGTGCCAGCAGCTTAGGGCAGGAAGTGGGGAACACTGAAGCTTTCTTT. Its protein is CASSLGQEVGNTEAFF.